The source of this T cell receptor beta chain is a study of siplizumab effects on memory and regulatory T cells. Study-level findings and limits: Relative to controls at around 25%, mappable alloreactive CD4+ clones exhibited a mean Treg-derived proportion of around 65% with siplizumab. Siplizumab significantly reduced alloreactive sequences traceable to unstimulated CD4+ memory cells. The authors did not confirm suppressive function in proliferating Tregs from siplizumab cultures.

For this clone: The antigen is undetermined.

Roughly 100,000 TCR templates underwent assay in each sample. The protocol was immunoSEQ multiplex PCR, while the TCRdb copy is restricted to in-frame clones and leaves out a portion. This table has about 100,000 clones, over 90% appearing once. The material sequenced was non-Treg CD4+ T cells sorted from blood. The sequence was collected from a human donor in good health.

The CDR3 nucleotides are TGTGCCAGCAGTTCCCCGGGACTAGCGGACAAGAACACCGGGGAGCTGTTTTTT. Its translation is CASSSPGLADKNTGELFF. This chain uses TRBV27 with TRBJ2-2; TRBD2 matches 11 bases. This CDR3 contains 18 residues. Unmatched junction bases numbered 8, after V lost 4 bases and J lost 1 base. CDR1 and CDR2 (germline): MNHEY, SMNVEV (reference sequence).